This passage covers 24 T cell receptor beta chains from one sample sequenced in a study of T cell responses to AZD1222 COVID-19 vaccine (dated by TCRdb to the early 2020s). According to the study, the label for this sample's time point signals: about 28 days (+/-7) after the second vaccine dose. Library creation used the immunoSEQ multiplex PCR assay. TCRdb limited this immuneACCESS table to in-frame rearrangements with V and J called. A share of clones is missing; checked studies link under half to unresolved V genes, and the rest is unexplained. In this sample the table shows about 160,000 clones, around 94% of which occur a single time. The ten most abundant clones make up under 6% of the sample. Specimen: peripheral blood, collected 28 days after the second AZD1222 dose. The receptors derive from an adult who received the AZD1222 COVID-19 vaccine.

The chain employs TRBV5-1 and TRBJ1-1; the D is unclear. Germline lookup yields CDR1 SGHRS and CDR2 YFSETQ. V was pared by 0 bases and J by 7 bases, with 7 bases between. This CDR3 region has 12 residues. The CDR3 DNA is TGCGCCAGCAGCTTGGGGCAGAGTGAAGCTTTCTTT. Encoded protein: CASSLGQSEAFF. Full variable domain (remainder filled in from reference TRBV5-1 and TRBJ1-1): KAGVTQTPRYLIKTRGQQVTLSCSPISGHRSVSWYQQTPGQGLQFLFEYFSETQRNKGNFPGRFSGRQFSNSRSEMNVSTLELGDSALYLCASSLGQSEAFFGQGTRLTVV.

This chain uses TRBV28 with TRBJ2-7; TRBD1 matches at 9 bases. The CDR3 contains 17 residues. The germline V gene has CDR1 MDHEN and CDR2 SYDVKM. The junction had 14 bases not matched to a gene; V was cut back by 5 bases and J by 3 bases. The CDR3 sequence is CASSRVPGQGSLYEQYF. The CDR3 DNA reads TGTGCCAGCAGTCGGGTTCCGGGACAGGGCTCCCTCTACGAGCAGTACTTC.

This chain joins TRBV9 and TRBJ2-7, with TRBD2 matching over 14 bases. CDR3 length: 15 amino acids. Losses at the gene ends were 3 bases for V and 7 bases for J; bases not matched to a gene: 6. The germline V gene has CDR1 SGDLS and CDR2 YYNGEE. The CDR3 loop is CASSATGLAGVEQYF. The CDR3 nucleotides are TGTGCCAGCAGCGCCACGGGACTAGCGGGAGTAGAGCAGTACTTC.

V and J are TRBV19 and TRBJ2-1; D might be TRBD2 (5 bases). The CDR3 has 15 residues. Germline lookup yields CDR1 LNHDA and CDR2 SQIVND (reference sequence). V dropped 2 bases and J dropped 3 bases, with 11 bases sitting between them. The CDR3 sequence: CASSITTTNYNEQFF. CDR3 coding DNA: TGTGCCAGTAGTATAACGACTACTAACTACAATGAGCAGTTCTTC.

The CDR3, as DNA: TGTGCCAGCAGTGAAGTCGGGGCTGACACTGAAGCTTTCTTT. It encodes CASSEVGADTEAFF. The gene calls are TRBV6-1 and TRBJ1-1; D perhaps matches TRBD1 (5 bases). The CDR3 consists of 14 residues. Germline CDR1 MNHNS, CDR2 SASEGT. The V end lost 1 base, the J end lost 3 bases, and 9 bases lay between the germline ends.

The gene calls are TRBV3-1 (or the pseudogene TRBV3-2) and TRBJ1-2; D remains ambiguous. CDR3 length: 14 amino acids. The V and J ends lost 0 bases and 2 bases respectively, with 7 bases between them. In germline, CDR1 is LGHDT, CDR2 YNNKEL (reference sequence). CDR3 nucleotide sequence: TGTGCCAGCAGCCAAGACAGGACCAACTATGGCTACACCTTC. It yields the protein CASSQDRTNYGYTF.

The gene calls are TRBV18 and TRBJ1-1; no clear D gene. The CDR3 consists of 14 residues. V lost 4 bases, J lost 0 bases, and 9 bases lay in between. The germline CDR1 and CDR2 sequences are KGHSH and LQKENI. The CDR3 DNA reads TGTGCCAGCTCACGTGTCAGTCTGAACACTGAAGCTTTCTTT. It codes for CASSRVSLNTEAFF.

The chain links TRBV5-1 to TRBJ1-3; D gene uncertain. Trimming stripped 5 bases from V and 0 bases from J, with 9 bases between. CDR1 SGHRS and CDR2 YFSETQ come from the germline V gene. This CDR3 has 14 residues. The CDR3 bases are TGCGCCAGCAGTCTGGGTCTCTCTGGAAACACCATATATTTT. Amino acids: CASSLGLSGNTIYF.

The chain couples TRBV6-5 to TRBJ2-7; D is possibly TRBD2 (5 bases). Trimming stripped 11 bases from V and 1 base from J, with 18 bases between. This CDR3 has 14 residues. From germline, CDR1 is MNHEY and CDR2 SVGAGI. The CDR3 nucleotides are TGTGCCCGATTGCTTGGGAGAAGATCCTACGAGCAGTACTTC. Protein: CARLLGRRSYEQYF.

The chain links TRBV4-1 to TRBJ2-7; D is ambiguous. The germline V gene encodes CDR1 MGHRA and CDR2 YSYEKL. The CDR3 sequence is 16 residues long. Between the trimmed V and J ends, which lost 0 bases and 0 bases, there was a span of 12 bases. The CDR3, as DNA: TGCGCCAGCAGCCAAGAAAAGTTGGCTTTCTCCTACGAGCAGTACTTC. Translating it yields CASSQEKLAFSYEQYF.

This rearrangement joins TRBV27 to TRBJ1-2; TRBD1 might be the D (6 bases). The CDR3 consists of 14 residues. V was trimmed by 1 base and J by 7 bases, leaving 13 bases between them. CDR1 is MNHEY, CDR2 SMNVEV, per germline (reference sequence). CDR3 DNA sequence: TGTGCCAGCAGTTTATATGGGGGCTATAGTGGCTACACCTTC. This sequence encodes CASSLYGGYSGYTF.

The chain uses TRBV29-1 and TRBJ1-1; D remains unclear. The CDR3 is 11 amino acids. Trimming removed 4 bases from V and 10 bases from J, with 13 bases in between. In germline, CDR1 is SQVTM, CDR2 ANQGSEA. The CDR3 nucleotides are TGCAGCGTTGGACCGACAAACGGAGCTTTCTTT. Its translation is CSVGPTNGAFF.

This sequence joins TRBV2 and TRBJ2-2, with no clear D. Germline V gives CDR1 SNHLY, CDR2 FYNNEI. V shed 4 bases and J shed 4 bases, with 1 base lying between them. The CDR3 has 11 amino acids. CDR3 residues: CASSATGELFF. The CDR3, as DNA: TGTGCCAGCAGTGCCACCGGGGAGCTGTTTTTT.

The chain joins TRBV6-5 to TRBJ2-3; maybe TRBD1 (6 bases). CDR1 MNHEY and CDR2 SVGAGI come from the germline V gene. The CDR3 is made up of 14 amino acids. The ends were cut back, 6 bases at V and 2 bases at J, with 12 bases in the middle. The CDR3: CASSQGFLTDTQYF. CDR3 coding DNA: TGTGCCAGCAGCCAGGGGTTCCTCACAGATACGCAGTATTTT.

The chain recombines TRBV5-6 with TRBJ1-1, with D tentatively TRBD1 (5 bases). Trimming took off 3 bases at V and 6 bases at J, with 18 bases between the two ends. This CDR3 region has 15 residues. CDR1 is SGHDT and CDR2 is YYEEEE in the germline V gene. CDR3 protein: CASSSAGTLYSEAFF. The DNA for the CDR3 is TGTGCCAGCAGCTCGGCGGGGACTCTTTATTCTGAAGCTTTCTTT.

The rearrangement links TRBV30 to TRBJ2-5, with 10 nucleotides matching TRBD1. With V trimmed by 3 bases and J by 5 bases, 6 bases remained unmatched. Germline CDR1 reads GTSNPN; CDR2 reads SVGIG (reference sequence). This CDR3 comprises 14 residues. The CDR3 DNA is TGTGCCTGGAGCGGCGGGACAGGGGAGGAGACCCAGTACTTC. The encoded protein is CAWSGGTGEETQYF.

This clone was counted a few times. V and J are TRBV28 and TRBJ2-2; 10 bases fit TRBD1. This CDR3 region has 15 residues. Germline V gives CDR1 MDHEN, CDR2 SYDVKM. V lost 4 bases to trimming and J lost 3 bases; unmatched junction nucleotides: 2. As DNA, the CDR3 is TGTGCCAGCAGTTCGGGACAGGGGCACACCGGGGAGCTGTTTTTT. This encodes CASSSGQGHTGELFF.

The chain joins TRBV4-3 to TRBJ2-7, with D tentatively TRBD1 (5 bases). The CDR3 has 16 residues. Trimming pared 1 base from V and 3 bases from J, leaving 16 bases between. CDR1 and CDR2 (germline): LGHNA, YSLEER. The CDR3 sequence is CASSQGGLEMGYEQYF. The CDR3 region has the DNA TGCGCCAGCAGCCAAGGGGGCCTGGAGATGGGCTACGAGCAGTACTTC.

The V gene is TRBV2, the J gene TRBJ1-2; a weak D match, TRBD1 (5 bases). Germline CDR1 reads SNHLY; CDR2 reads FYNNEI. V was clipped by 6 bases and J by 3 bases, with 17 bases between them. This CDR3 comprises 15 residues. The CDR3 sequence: CASSNQGLVDYGYTF. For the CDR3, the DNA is TGTGCCAGCAGCAACCAGGGACTCGTGGACTATGGCTACACCTTC.

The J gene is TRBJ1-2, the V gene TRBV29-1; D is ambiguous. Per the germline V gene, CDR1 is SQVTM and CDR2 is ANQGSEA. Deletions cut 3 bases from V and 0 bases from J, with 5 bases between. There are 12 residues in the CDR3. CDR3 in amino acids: CSVDQSNYGYTF. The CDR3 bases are TGCAGCGTTGACCAGTCTAACTATGGCTACACCTTC.

CDR3 coding DNA: TGTGCCAGCAGCTTACGGGGACAGAGGTACAATGAGCAGTTCTTC. Residues: CASSLRGQRYNEQFF. The chain combines TRBV7-2 with TRBJ2-1; 7 bases agree with TRBD1. CDR3 length equals 15 residues. J gave up 4 bases and V 2 bases, and 5 bases lay outside the gene matches. Germline V gives CDR1 SGHTA, CDR2 FQGNSA.

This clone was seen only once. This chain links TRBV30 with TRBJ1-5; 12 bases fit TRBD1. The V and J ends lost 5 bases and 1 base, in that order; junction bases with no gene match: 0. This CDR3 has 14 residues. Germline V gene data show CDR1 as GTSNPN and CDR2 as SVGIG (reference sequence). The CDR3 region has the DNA TGTGCCTGGGGGACAGGGGGCAGCAATCAGCCCCAGCATTTT. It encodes CAWGTGGSNQPQHF.

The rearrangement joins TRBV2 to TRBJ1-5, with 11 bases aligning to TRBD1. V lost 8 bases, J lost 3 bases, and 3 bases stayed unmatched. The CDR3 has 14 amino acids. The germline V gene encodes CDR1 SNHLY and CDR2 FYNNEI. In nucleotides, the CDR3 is TGTGCCAGCGGGACAGGGGGGAACAATCAGCCCCAGCATTTT. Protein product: CASGTGGNNQPQHF.

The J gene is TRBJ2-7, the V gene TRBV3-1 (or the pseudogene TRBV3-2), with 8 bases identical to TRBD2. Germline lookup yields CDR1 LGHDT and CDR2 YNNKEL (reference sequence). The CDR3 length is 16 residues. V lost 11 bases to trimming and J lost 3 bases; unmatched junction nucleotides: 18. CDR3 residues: CAGLSTSGGGDYEQYF. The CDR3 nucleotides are TGTGCCGGATTATCTACCTCGGGGGGGGGAGACTACGAGCAGTACTTC.